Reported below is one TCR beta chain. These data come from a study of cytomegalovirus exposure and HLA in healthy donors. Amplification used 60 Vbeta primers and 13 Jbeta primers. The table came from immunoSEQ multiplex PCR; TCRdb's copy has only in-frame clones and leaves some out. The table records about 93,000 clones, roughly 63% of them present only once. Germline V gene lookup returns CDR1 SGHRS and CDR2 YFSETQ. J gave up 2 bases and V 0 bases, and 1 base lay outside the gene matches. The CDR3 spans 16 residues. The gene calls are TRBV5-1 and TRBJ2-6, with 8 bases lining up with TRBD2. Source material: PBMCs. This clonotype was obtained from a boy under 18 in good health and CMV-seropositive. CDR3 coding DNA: TGCGCCAGCAGCTTGGAAGCGGGGGCTGGGGCCAACGTCCTGACTTTC. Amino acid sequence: CASSLEAGAGANVLTF.